This T cell receptor (beta chain) was retrieved from a study of T cell responses to AZD1222 COVID-19 vaccine. The study, taken as a whole, reports: Clonal diversity was possibly underestimated, and the donors were mostly white British, with more females. It was only a handful of AZD1222 recipients who were seropositive at baseline. Targets within unmutated variant regions were reportedly found for nearly half of spike-specific TCRs.

For this clone: Its target is not known.

Produced via immunoSEQ multiplex PCR; TCRdb's table is partial and in-frame only. In the table there are 140,000 or so clones, 90% to 95% of which are singletons. The material sequenced was peripheral blood, taken after recovery from COVID-19. This receptor was obtained from an adult who had recovered from COVID-19.

The CDR3 region is CATSEVGRTDTQYF. In DNA form, the CDR3 reads TGTGCCACCAGTGAGGTGGGTCGCACAGATACGCAGTATTTT. The chain uses TRBV24-1 and TRBJ2-3, with D unresolved. V lost 4 bases, J lost 1 base, and 8 bases lay in between. The germline gives CDR1 KGHDR, CDR2 SFDVKD. This CDR3 is built from 14 residues.